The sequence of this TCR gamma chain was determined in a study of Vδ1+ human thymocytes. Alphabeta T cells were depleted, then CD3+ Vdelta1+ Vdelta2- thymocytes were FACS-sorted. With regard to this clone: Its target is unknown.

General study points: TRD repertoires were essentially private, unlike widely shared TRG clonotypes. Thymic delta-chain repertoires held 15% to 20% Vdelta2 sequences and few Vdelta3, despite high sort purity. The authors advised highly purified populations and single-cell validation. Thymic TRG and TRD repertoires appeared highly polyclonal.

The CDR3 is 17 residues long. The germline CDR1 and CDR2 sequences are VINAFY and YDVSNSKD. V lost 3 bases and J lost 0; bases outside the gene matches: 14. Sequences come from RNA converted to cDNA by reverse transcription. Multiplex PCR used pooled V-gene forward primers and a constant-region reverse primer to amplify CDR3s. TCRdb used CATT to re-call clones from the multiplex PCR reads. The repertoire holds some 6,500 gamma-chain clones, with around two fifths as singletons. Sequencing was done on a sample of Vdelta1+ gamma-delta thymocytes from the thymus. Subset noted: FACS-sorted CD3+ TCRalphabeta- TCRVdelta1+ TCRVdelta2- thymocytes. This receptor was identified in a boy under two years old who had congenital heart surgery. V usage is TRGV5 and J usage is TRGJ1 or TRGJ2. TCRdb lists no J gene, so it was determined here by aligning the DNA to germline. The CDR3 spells CATWDRPAPSNYYKKLF. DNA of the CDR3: TGTGCCACCTGGGACCGCCCAGCCCCATCGAATTATTATAAGAAACTCTTT.